Below are 9 T cell receptor beta chains sequenced from a single sample in a study of blood T cell repertoires in COVID-19. Sequenced by immunoSEQ multiplex PCR; TCRdb stores in-frame clones only, minus some. This table has around 390,000 clones, approximately 87% appearing once. Sample: PBMCs or T cells enriched from blood (not recorded which). The receptor set was obtained from a woman in her forties or fifties who had recovered from COVID-19.

The rearrangement joins TRBV11-3 to TRBJ2-7; tentatively, D is TRBD1 (5 bases). V was clipped by 5 bases and J by 5 bases, with 13 bases between them. Germline V gene data show CDR1 as SGHNT and CDR2 as YENEEA. The CDR3 is 13 residues long. CDR3 bases: TGTGCCAGCAGCGACCTGACAGACCACGAGCAGTACTTC. The encoded protein is CASSDLTDHEQYF. Full variable domain (missing parts from reference TRBV11-3 and TRBJ2-7): EAGVVQSPRYKIIEKKQPVAFWCNPISGHNTLYWYLQNLGQGPELLIRYENEEAVDDSQLPKDRFSAERLKGVDSTLKIQPAELGDSAVYLCASSDLTDHEQYFGPGTRLTVT.

This chain uses TRBV3-1 (or the pseudogene TRBV3-2) with TRBJ1-1, with D possibly being TRBD1 (6 bases). The CDR3 runs 15 residues. In germline, CDR1 is LGHDT, CDR2 YNNKEL (reference sequence). V lost 3 bases and J 5 bases, leaving 16 bases between the germline ends. CDR3 loop: CASSHGRGAGTEAFF. CDR3 DNA: TGTGCCAGCAGCCACGGACGGGGGGCAGGGACTGAAGCTTTCTTT.

This sequence joins TRBV14 and TRBJ1-1; D possibly corresponds to TRBD1 (5 bases). V lost 8 bases and J lost 4, with 17 bases in between. The germline V gene has CDR1 SGHDN and CDR2 FVKESK. The CDR3 sequence is 14 residues long. This CDR3 reads CASGPQGRGTEAFF. CDR3 sequence (DNA): TGTGCCAGCGGGCCCCAGGGTCGAGGCACTGAAGCTTTCTTT.

This clone has a single count. For the CDR3, the DNA is TGCAGCGTTGAAAGGCAGGACTATGGCTACACCTTC. This gives the protein CSVERQDYGYTF. The V call is TRBV29-1, the J call TRBJ1-2; D gene uncertain. The CDR3 length is 12 residues. Germline-derived CDR1 and CDR2 are SQVTM and ANQGSEA. Trimming pared 2 bases from V and 3 bases from J, leaving 7 bases between.

The rearrangement joins TRBV11-1 to TRBJ2-2; maybe TRBD2 (6 bases). V gave up 3 bases and J gave up 1 base, with 9 bases separating them. This CDR3 comprises 15 residues. Germline V gene sequence: CDR1 SGHAT, CDR2 FQDESV (reference sequence). In nucleotides, the CDR3 is TGTGCCAGCAGCTTTGGAGGGGTGAACACCGGGGAGCTGTTTTTT. Residues: CASSFGGVNTGELFF.

This chain links TRBV6-5 with TRBJ1-2, with 7 bases fitting TRBD1. V trimming: 6 bases; J trimming: 2 bases; junction bases outside the gene matches: 9. This CDR3 has 15 amino acids. Germline values: CDR1 MNHEY, CDR2 SVGAGI. The CDR3 sequence is CASRGTGETNYGYTF. Here the CDR3 DNA reads TGTGCCAGCAGAGGTACAGGGGAAACGAACTATGGCTACACCTTC.

V is TRBV30 and J is TRBJ2-1; 12 bases line up with TRBD1. Trimming took 3 bases from V and 1 from J; bases not matched to a gene: 1. There are 15 residues in the CDR3. CDR1 and CDR2 from the germline V gene are GTSNPN and SVGIG (reference sequence). CDR3 sequence reads: CAWRGQGASYNEQFF. The CDR3 DNA is TGTGCCTGGAGGGGACAGGGGGCTTCCTACAATGAGCAGTTCTTC.

This sequence joins TRBV15 and TRBJ1-1; TRBD1 matches at 8 bases. V was pared by 1 base and J by 6 bases, with 10 bases of the junction left unmatched. The CDR3 contains 16 residues. In germline, CDR1 is LNHNV, CDR2 YYDKDF (reference sequence). The chain's CDR3 is CATSRGSDREVPEAFF. For the CDR3, the DNA is TGTGCCACCAGCAGAGGATCGGACAGGGAGGTTCCTGAAGCTTTCTTT. Using reference TRBV15 and TRBJ1-1 for the parts outside the CDR3, the full variable domain is DAMVIQNPRYQVTQFGKPVTLSCSQTLNHNVMYWYQQKSSQAPKLLFHYYDKDFNNEADTPDNFQSRRPNTSFCFLDIRSPGLGDTAMYLCATSRGSDREVPEAFFGQGTRLTVV.

The chain has TRBV2 and TRBJ1-3; D not resolved. The ends were cut back, 6 bases at V and 0 bases at J, with 9 bases in the middle. CDR1 is SNHLY and CDR2 is FYNNEI in the germline V gene. The CDR3 is made up of 14 amino acids. The CDR3 region is CASRTQASGNTIYF. The CDR3 region has the DNA TGTGCCAGCAGGACCCAGGCCTCTGGAAACACCATATATTTT.